These 8 T cell receptor beta chains were sequenced from one sample in a study of blood T cell repertoires in COVID-19. Only in-frame clones appear in the TCRdb table, and some are missing; sequencing was by immunoSEQ multiplex PCR. The table has tens of thousands of clones, about nine tenths seen once. Sequenced material: peripheral blood. Receptors were obtained from a woman of 80 years or more with COVID-19, enrolled during active disease.

V usage is TRBV7-9 and J usage is TRBJ2-5; TRBD1 matches at 7 bases. This CDR3 is 13 amino acids long. The V gene's germline CDR1 is SEHNR and CDR2 FQNEAQ (reference sequence). The V and J ends lost 3 bases and 6 bases, in that order; junction bases with no gene match: 4. CDR3 nucleotide sequence: TGTGCCAGCAGCTTCAACAGGGGACAGACCCAGTACTTC. Amino acid sequence: CASSFNRGQTQYF.

The chain links TRBV10-3 to TRBJ2-2, with TRBD1 matching 7 bases. Losses at the gene ends were 6 bases for V and 5 bases for J; bases not matched to a gene: 9. Per the germline V gene, CDR1 is ENHRY and CDR2 is SYGVKD. This CDR3 comprises 15 residues. The CDR3 DNA sequence: TGTGCCATCAGCCTTTTAGGGGGCACGACCGGGGAGCTGTTTTTT. Protein product: CAISLLGGTTGELFF.

The chain links TRBV28 to TRBJ1-1; D is possibly TRBD1 (5 bases). Per the germline V gene, CDR1 is MDHEN and CDR2 is SYDVKM. The CDR3 extends over 16 amino acids. The V gene lost 4 bases and the J gene lost 0 bases, with 15 bases spanning the gap. The CDR3: CASSWPRARVNTEAFF. The CDR3 bases are TGTGCCAGCAGTTGGCCCCGGGCCAGGGTGAACACTGAAGCTTTCTTT. The full variable domain, with the rest looked up from reference TRBV28 and TRBJ1-1, is DVKVTQSSRYLVKRTGEKVFLECVQDMDHENMFWYRQDPGLGLRLIYFSYDVKMKEKGDIPEGYSVSREKKERFSLILESASTNQTSMYLCASSWPRARVNTEAFFGQGTRLTVV.

This chain connects TRBV5-4 to TRBJ2-7; 10 bases agree with TRBD2. Germline loops: CDR1 SGHNT, CDR2 YYREEE (reference sequence). The CDR3 totals 15 residues. V was pared by 4 bases and J by 5 bases, with 9 bases of the junction left unmatched. The CDR3 region has the DNA TGTGCCAGCAGCGCAACCGGGACTAGCGAAGACGAGCAGTACTTC. Its translation: CASSATGTSEDEQYF. Together with reference TRBV5-4 and TRBJ2-7, the CDR3 gives the full variable domain: ETGVTQSPTHLIKTRGQQVTLRCSSQSGHNTVSWYQQALGQGPQFIFQYYREEENGRGNFPPRFSGLQFPNYSSELNVNALELDDSALYLCASSATGTSEDEQYFGPGTRLTVT.

The chain uses TRBV9 and TRBJ1-4, with unresolved D. Trimming took off 2 bases at V and 8 bases at J, with 13 bases between the two ends. Germline V lookup: CDR1 SGDLS, CDR2 YYNGEE. This CDR3 is 14 amino acids long. For the CDR3, the DNA is TGTGCCAGCAGCGTTGGGAGTGGGAAAGAAAAACTGTTTTTT. Translated: CASSVGSGKEKLFF.

The chain is built from TRBV9 and TRBJ1-5; no reliable D call. The germline CDR1 and CDR2 sequences are SGDLS and YYNGEE. The CDR3 spans 14 residues. V lost 4 bases and J lost 1, with 9 bases in between. This CDR3 is CASSYSESNQPQHF. The CDR3 DNA reads TGTGCCAGCAGCTACTCGGAGAGCAATCAGCCCCAGCATTTT.

The chain joins TRBV5-4 to TRBJ2-1; unclear D gene. The CDR3 runs to 15 residues. The germline V and J ends were trimmed by 2 bases and 5 bases, with 14 bases remaining between them. The germline CDR1 and CDR2 sequences are SGHNT and YYREEE (reference sequence). CDR3 in amino acids: CASSFAPATNNEQFF. CDR3 bases: TGTGCCAGCAGCTTCGCCCCGGCTACTAACAATGAGCAGTTCTTC.

V gene TRBV4-1 combines with J gene TRBJ2-1, with 13 bases fitting TRBD2. The CDR3 is 19 amino acids. CDR1 and CDR2 from the germline V gene are MGHRA and YSYEKL. After removal of 5 bases from V and 1 base from J, the junction contained 11 bases not matched to a gene. CDR3 sequence: CASSYRLAGGSSSYNEQFF. CDR3 nucleotide sequence: TGCGCCAGCAGCTACCGACTAGCGGGGGGCTCGAGTTCCTACAATGAGCAGTTCTTC.